This T cell receptor (beta chain) was captured in a study of blood T cell repertoires in COVID-19. Study-wide background: COVID-19 samples, acute and convalescent, were from the United States, Italy and Spain. The cDNA or gDNA used as material had been derived from T cells, B-cell-depleted T cells, or PBMCs.

Authors' methods: Nucleated cell counts were estimated from reference gene primer amplification. Method: immunoSEQ multiplex PCR; TCRdb's copy keeps in-frame clones and lacks some. V, J and clone size reflect that table, while D and trimming were determined from the DNA. In the table there are roughly 160,000 clones, more than 70% of which are singletons. This clone occurred once. The CDR3 length is 15 residues. Losses at the gene ends were 4 bases for V and 3 bases for J; bases not matched to a gene: 6. Germline CDR1 SGHNT, CDR2 YYREEE (reference sequence). J is TRBJ2-3 and V is TRBV5-4, with 9 bases aligning to TRBD1. Source material: peripheral blood. This sequence originates from a woman aged 80 or over with active or convalescent COVID-19. The CDR3 DNA follows: TGTGCCAGCAGCGCCGGGGACAGGGTGACAGATACGCAGTATTTT. Protein: CASSAGDRVTDTQYF.